The sequence of this T cell receptor beta chain was determined in a study of shared clonotypes between healthy human individuals (dated by TCRdb to 2020 to 2022). For the study in its entirety: The cohort included three men and a couple of women between 18 and 49 years of age. Each donor's leukapheresis produced roughly between roughly 0.9 and 9 billion PBMCs. The study deeply sequenced blood TCR repertoires of about five healthy adults to estimate repertoire size and the extent of clonotype sharing between individuals. Per donor, three plates each were used for CD4 naive and CD4 memory, two for CD8 naive, and one for CD8 memory. To increase sequencing depth and limit assay-specific biases, different laboratories used diverse techniques to prepare libraries and sequence TCR repertoires.

What the study reported, not specific to this receptor: Sampling was restricted to blood, and TCR repertoires in tissue are likely to differ from TCR repertoires in blood. Sharing across a few donors was observed for around 5% of naive CD4, over 3% of naive CD8, over 2% of memory CD4, and around 0.4% of memory CD8 clonotypes. Incomplete sequencing was indicated by rarefaction of sorted-subset datasets, despite the large sequencing depth. Higher generation probabilities were observed for clonotypes shared by all four sorted-subset donors than for non-shared clonotypes. Naive subsets generally had larger estimated clonotype richness than memory subsets. Because the study included a small number of donors, the genetic and exposure-history diversity represented was limited. Pairwise subsampling led to the expectation that sequencing depth would affect the degree of clonotype sharing among donors.

The CDR1 and CDR2 encoded by the germline V gene are SGHTA and FQGNSA. The CDR3 contains 13 residues, cysteine and phenylalanine counted. The kept DNA is CDR3 alone, 39 bases in frame from the first base. Clipping removes 5 bases from V and 2 bases from J, with 2 as the unmatched junction base count. Healthy HIV-negative adults with no recently reported acute infections or vaccinations were included as donors. Every donor was a Caucasian adult residing in Nashville, Tennessee, USA. Magnetic negative selection was used to enrich CD4+ T cells, after which naive cells were positively selected on CD45RA and the negative fraction became the memory subset. Blood was collected by leukapheresis, and PBMCs were isolated by Ficoll-Histopaque density gradient centrifugation and then cryopreserved in liquid nitrogen vapor phase. Purity and quantity of every magnetically sorted T cell population were checked by analytical flow cytometry. Each sorted fraction had its genomic DNA isolated and then quantified by UV absorbance on a Nanodrop 2000c.

TCR CDR3 regions were amplified from genomic DNA by multiplex PCR using the deep immunoSEQ assay. Extracted genomic DNA from each cell subset was distributed evenly across all wells of several immunoSEQ 96-well plates, and each plate was treated as a replicate. For sorted subsets, roughly 0.2 ug genomic DNA, equal to some 28,000 T cell genomes, was loaded into each replicate PCR. The purified libraries were quantified using a Qubit 3.0 fluorometer, sized with a Bioanalyzer 2100, and then quantified again using the KAPA Library Quantification kit. Every immunoSEQ 96-well plate was sequenced on a separate single-read 150-cycle Illumina NextSeq 550 flow cell. The paper's data handling went like this. Because only junctional sequences without quality scores were contained in the immunoSEQ output, filtering matching that applied to full-length reads could not be performed. Sequences were annotated with PyIR, a Python wrapper for IgBLAST v1.9, using IMGT germline references to assign V/J genes and CDR3. Reads were filtered out if the reads had weak V/J assignments (E-value above 1e-6), no CDR3, stop codons, out-of-frame junctions, or ambiguous translated residues. A V3J clonotype was defined by an identical inferred V gene, J gene, and CDR3 amino acid sequence. The percentage overlap between two repertoires was calculated by dividing the number of shared unique clonotypes by the size of the smaller repertoire. Three approaches were used to assess repertoire richness: RTK rarefaction, the Chao1 estimator, and Recon v2.1 estimates of unobserved clonotypes. Generation probabilities for all TCRbeta clonotypes obtained by the gDNA method from a handful of donors were computed using OLGA. TCRdb mirrors the immuneACCESS table, restricted to in-frame sequences. Some clones are absent from its copies; in checked studies, under half trace to an unresolved V gene, and the reason for the others is unknown. Clone size and V and J calls were adopted from that table, with D and trimming inferred from the DNA. In all, the sample holds around 940,000 clones, and 76% of those were seen once. The leading ten clones occupy about 1.5% of the sample.

Concerning this clone: The clone's antigen remains unknown. The record has no base qualities; no much larger clone is one base away. Other DNA sequences in the sample encode the same CDR3.

The clonotype originates from a man aged 18 to 30 in good health. The sequenced sample was memory CD4+ T cells sorted from blood. Sample cell subset or site, as interpreted from the label and publication: CD45RA-negative fraction. The chain joins TRBV7-2 to TRBJ2-5, with TRBD1 identical over 7 junction bases. The CDR3 reads as follows: CASSRGQQETQYF. At the DNA level, the sequence is TGTGCCAGCAGCCGGGGACAGCAAGAGACCCAGTACTTC.